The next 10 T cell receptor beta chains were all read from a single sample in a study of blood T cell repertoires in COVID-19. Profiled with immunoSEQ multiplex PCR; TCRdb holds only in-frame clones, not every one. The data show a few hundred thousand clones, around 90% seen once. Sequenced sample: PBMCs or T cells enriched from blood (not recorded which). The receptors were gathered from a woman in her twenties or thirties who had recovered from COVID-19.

The CDR3 protein is CASSLGGFSDEQFF. For the CDR3, the DNA is TGTGCCAGCAGCTTAGGCGGGTTCTCGGATGAGCAGTTCTTC. The rearrangement uses TRBV7-3 and TRBJ2-1; D perhaps matches TRBD2 (5 bases). Trimming took 2 bases from V and 8 from J, leaving 13 bases between them. Germline V CDR1 and CDR2: SGHTA, FQGTGA. CDR3 size: 14 residues.

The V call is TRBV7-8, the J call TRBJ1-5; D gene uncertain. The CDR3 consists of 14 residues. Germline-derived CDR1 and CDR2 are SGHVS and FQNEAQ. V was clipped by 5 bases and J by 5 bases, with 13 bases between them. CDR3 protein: CASSLGATDQPQHF. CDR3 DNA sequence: TGTGCCAGCAGCCTAGGCGCTACGGATCAGCCCCAGCATTTT.

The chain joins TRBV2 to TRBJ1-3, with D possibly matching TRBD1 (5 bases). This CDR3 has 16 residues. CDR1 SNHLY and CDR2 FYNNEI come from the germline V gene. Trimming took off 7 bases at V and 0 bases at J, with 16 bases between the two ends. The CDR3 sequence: CASTRAGPSSGNTIYF. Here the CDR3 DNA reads TGTGCCAGCACAAGGGCGGGGCCGAGCTCTGGAAACACCATATATTTT.

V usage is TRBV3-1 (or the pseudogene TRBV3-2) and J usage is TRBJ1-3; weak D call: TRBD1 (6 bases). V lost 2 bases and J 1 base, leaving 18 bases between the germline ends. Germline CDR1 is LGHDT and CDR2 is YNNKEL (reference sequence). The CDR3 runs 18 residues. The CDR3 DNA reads TGTGCCAGCAGCCAAAGGGGCGCAGGGGAGGGTTCTGGAAACACCATATATTTT. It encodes CASSQRGAGEGSGNTIYF.

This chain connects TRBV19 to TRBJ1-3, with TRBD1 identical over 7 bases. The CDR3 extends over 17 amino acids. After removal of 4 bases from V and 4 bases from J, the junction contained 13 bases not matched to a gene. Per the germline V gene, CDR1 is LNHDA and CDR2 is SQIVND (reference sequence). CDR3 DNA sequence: TGTGCCAGTAGTAAAACGGGACAGCCTTTCTCCGGAAACACCATATATTTT. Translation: CASSKTGQPFSGNTIYF.

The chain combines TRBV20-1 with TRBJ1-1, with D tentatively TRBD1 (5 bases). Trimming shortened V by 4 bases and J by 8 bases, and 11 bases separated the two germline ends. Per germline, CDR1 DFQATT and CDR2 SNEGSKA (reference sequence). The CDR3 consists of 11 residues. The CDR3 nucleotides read TGCAGTGCTACCTACAGGCTGGAAGCTTTCTTT. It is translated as CSATYRLEAFF.

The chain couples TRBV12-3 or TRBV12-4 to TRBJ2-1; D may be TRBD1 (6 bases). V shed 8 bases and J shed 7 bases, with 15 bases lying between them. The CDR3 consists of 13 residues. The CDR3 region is CASETGALNEQFF. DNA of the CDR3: TGTGCCAGCGAGACAGGCGCCTTAAATGAGCAGTTCTTC.

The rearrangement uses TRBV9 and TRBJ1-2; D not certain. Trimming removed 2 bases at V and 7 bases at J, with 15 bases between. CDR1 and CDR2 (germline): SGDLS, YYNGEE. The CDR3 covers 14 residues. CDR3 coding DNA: TGTGCCAGCAGCGTGACTTCCGGGATGTTTGGCTACACCTTC. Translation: CASSVTSGMFGYTF.

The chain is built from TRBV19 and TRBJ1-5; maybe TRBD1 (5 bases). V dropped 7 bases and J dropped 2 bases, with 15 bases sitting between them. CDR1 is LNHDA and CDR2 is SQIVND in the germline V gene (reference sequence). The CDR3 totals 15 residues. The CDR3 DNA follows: TGTGCCAGTATTGAGGGGACTCGGGGCAATCAGCCCCAGCATTTT. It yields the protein CASIEGTRGNQPQHF.

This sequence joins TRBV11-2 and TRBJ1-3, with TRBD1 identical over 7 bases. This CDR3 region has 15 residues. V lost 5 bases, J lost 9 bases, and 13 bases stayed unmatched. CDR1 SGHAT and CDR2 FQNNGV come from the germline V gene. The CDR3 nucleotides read TGTGCCAGCAGCCACAGGGGCCGAGGGGCTGCCACCATATATTTT. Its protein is CASSHRGRGAATIYF.